This is a list of T cell receptor beta chains from one sample in a study of blood T cell repertoires in COVID-19. The protocol was immunoSEQ multiplex PCR, while the TCRdb copy is restricted to in-frame clones and leaves out a portion. In the table there are roughly 200,000 clones, around 88% of which are singletons. The sample consisted of PBMCs or T cells enriched from blood (not recorded which). The receptors here all came from a woman aged 25 to 39 who had been exposed to COVID-19. CDR3s include the opening cysteine and the closing phenylalanine or tryptophan. D genes are given only for firm matches. Expanded clones are given a class, and other clones once, few, many or no size at all.

J gene: TRBJ1-4
clone size: .
V gene: TRBV10-2
D gene: .
CDR3 DNA: TGCGCCAGCAGTGAGACGACCTCGGGTGAAAAACTGTTTTTT
CDR3 protein: CASSETTSGEKLFF

J gene: TRBJ2-3
clone size: .
V gene: TRBV9
D gene: TRBD2
CDR3 DNA: TGTGCCAGCAGCGAAATAGCGGGGGACTACACAGATACGCAGTATTTT
CDR3 protein: CASSEIAGDYTDTQYF

J gene: TRBJ1-5
clone size: .
V gene: TRBV20-1
D gene: .
CDR3 DNA: TGCAGTGCTAGTAAAGGGGCAGGGTCGAGGCCCCAGCATTTT
CDR3 protein: CSASKGAGSRPQHF

J gene: TRBJ2-5
clone size: many
V gene: TRBV9
D gene: TRBD2
CDR3 DNA: TGTGCCAGCAGCGTAGATTCAGGGAGGGGAGAGACCCAGTACTTC
CDR3 protein: CASSVDSGRGETQYF

J gene: TRBJ2-2
clone size: .
V gene: TRBV6-5
D gene: .
CDR3 DNA: TGTGCCAGCAGTTACTCACTAGTGACCGGGGAGCTGTTTTTT
CDR3 protein: CASSYSLVTGELFF

J gene: TRBJ1-1
clone size: many
V gene: TRBV18
D gene: .
CDR3 DNA: TGTGCCAGCTCCTTCGACCGGGAGGTACCTGAAGCTTTCTTT
CDR3 protein: CASSFDREVPEAFF

J gene: TRBJ1-6
clone size: once
V gene: TRBV11-2
D gene: TRBD1
CDR3 DNA: TGTGCCAGCAGCTTACGGCCGGGACAGGGGTTTGATTCACCCCTCCACTTT
CDR3 protein: CASSLRPGQGFDSPLHF

J gene: TRBJ2-3
clone size: .
V gene: TRBV2
D gene: TRBD2
CDR3 DNA: TGTGCCAGCAGTCGGACTAGCGGGGGACCGGCAGATACGCAGTATTTT
CDR3 protein: CASSRTSGGPADTQYF

J gene: TRBJ1-2
clone size: once
V gene: TRBV27
D gene: .
CDR3 DNA: TGTGCCAGCAGTCCACAAAGGGGGAGCTATGGCTACACCTTC
CDR3 protein: CASSPQRGSYGYTF

J gene: TRBJ2-2
clone size: .
V gene: TRBV10-1
D gene: .
CDR3 DNA: TGCGCCAGCAGTGAGTCGTTCGGTCAGGGTGGCACCGGGGAGCTGTTTTTT
CDR3 protein: CASSESFGQGGTGELFF

J gene: TRBJ1-2
clone size: .
V gene: TRBV3-1/TRBV3-2
D gene: .
CDR3 DNA: TGTGCCAGCAGCCCCATCCAGGCGAACTATGGCTACACCTTC
CDR3 protein: CASSPIQANYGYTF

J gene: TRBJ2-7
clone size: .
V gene: TRBV11-3
D gene: .
CDR3 DNA: TGTGCCAGCAGCTCCACGGGGGTCGACTACGAGCAGTACTTC
CDR3 protein: CASSSTGVDYEQYF

J gene: TRBJ2-1
clone size: .
V gene: TRBV30
D gene: .
CDR3 DNA: TGTGCCTGGAGTGGACTACCCTACAATGAGCAGTTCTTC
CDR3 protein: CAWSGLPYNEQFF

J gene: TRBJ2-5
clone size: .
V gene: TRBV25-1
D gene: .
CDR3 DNA: TGTGCCAGCAGTGATGTGGTGTATTACTCGGGACAAGAGACCCAGTACTTC
CDR3 protein: CASSDVVYYSGQETQYF

J gene: TRBJ1-1
clone size: .
V gene: TRBV14
D gene: .
CDR3 DNA: TGTGCCAGCAGCCCCGGACCCGCAAGGGGATCTGAAGCTTTCTTT
CDR3 protein: CASSPGPARGSEAFF

J gene: TRBJ1-3
clone size: once
V gene: TRBV6-1
D gene: .
CDR3 DNA: TGTGCCAGCAGTGAAAGAAGAGGCTCTGGAAACACCATATATTTT
CDR3 protein: CASSERRGSGNTIYF

J gene: TRBJ2-3
clone size: .
V gene: TRBV9
D gene: .
CDR3 DNA: TGTGCCAGTGCAACGGGGGGCACAGATACGCAGTATTTT
CDR3 protein: CASATGGTDTQYF

J gene: TRBJ1-3
clone size: .
V gene: TRBV6-5
D gene: .
CDR3 DNA: TGTGCCAGCAGTAGCGGGGGCCTGGGATCGAACACCATATATTTT
CDR3 protein: CASSSGGLGSNTIYF

J gene: TRBJ2-3
clone size: .
V gene: TRBV7-2
D gene: TRBD1
CDR3 DNA: TGTGCCAGCAGCCGGACAGGGGGCACAGATACGCAGTATTTT
CDR3 protein: CASSRTGGTDTQYF

J gene: TRBJ1-2
clone size: once
V gene: TRBV19
D gene: .
CDR3 DNA: TGTGCCAGTAGTCTTTCTCCTCAGAAAGGGGAAGGCTACACCTTC
CDR3 protein: CASSLSPQKGEGYTF

J gene: TRBJ2-2
clone size: .
V gene: TRBV27
D gene: TRBD1
CDR3 DNA: TGTGCCAGCAAGGTGGACAGGGGGCAGACCGGGGAGCTGTTTTTT
CDR3 protein: CASKVDRGQTGELFF

J gene: TRBJ2-1
clone size: .
V gene: TRBV27
D gene: TRBD2
CDR3 DNA: TGTGCCAGCAGTTTTCGGGGACTAGGGTTAAATGAGCAGTTCTTC
CDR3 protein: CASSFRGLGLNEQFF

J gene: TRBJ2-7
clone size: .
V gene: TRBV19
D gene: .
CDR3 DNA: TGTGCCAGTAGCATATCGGTGGGCCCCTACGAGCAGTACTTC
CDR3 protein: CASSISVGPYEQYF

J gene: TRBJ1-5
clone size: few
V gene: TRBV12-3/TRBV12-4
D gene: .
CDR3 DNA: TGTGCCAGCAGTTTCATGAGTCAGCCCCAGCATTTT
CDR3 protein: CASSFMSQPQHF

J gene: TRBJ1-2
clone size: .
V gene: TRBV19
D gene: .
CDR3 DNA: TGTGCCAGTAGTCTCGAAACAGTAACTAACTATGGCTACACCTTC
CDR3 protein: CASSLETVTNYGYTF

J gene: TRBJ2-3
clone size: .
V gene: TRBV5-4
D gene: TRBD2
CDR3 DNA: TGTGCCAGCAGCTTCGAGACTAGCGGGGGCGCAGATACGCAGTATTTT
CDR3 protein: CASSFETSGGADTQYF

J gene: TRBJ1-1
clone size: few
V gene: TRBV3-1/TRBV3-2
D gene: .
CDR3 DNA: TGTGCCAGCAGCCAAGTCGTAGGGGGGAACACTGAAGCTTTCTTT
CDR3 protein: CASSQVVGGNTEAFF

J gene: TRBJ1-1
clone size: .
V gene: TRBV18
D gene: .
CDR3 DNA: TGTGCCAGCTCATCAGGGTCGGACACTGAAGCTTTCTTT
CDR3 protein: CASSSGSDTEAFF

J gene: TRBJ2-7
clone size: once
V gene: TRBV4-2
D gene: TRBD1
CDR3 DNA: TGTGCCAGCAGCCAAACACAGGGGGCTTTGGACTACGAGCAGTACTTC
CDR3 protein: CASSQTQGALDYEQYF

J gene: TRBJ2-7
clone size: .
V gene: TRBV18
D gene: .
CDR3 DNA: TGTGCCAGCTCACCATCGCGGGCTGGAGCCTACGAGCAGTACTTC
CDR3 protein: CASSPSRAGAYEQYF

J gene: TRBJ1-1
clone size: .
V gene: TRBV5-5
D gene: .
CDR3 DNA: TGTGCCAGCAGCTTAATCGTGAACACTGAAGCTTTCTTT
CDR3 protein: CASSLIVNTEAFF

J gene: TRBJ2-3
clone size: .
V gene: TRBV7-2
D gene: .
CDR3 DNA: TGTGCCAGCAGCTTCGGTATCATGGGGGGAACGCAGTATTTT
CDR3 protein: CASSFGIMGGTQYF

J gene: TRBJ2-7
clone size: .
V gene: TRBV27
D gene: TRBD1
CDR3 DNA: TGTGCCAGCAGTTTATCCCTGACAGGGGTCCGCGAGCAGTACTTC
CDR3 protein: CASSLSLTGVREQYF

J gene: TRBJ2-2
clone size: .
V gene: TRBV24-1
D gene: .
CDR3 DNA: TGTGCCACCAGTGATTTTTTTGCGTCCGGGGAGCTGTTTTTT
CDR3 protein: CATSDFFASGELFF

J gene: TRBJ2-3
clone size: .
V gene: TRBV5-6
D gene: .
CDR3 DNA: TGTGCCAGCAGCTTATCAGGGAGGACGCAGTATTTT
CDR3 protein: CASSLSGRTQYF

J gene: TRBJ1-2
clone size: few
V gene: TRBV24-1
D gene: TRBD1
CDR3 DNA: TGTGCCACCAGCGACAGGGTTGGCTACACCTTC
CDR3 protein: CATSDRVGYTF

J gene: TRBJ1-1
clone size: .
V gene: TRBV24-1
D gene: .
CDR3 DNA: TGTGCCACCAGCCCAGGGGACACTGAAGCTTTCTTT
CDR3 protein: CATSPGDTEAFF

J gene: TRBJ2-7
clone size: .
V gene: TRBV9
D gene: TRBD2
CDR3 DNA: TGTGCCAGCAGCGCCGCGGGGGGGCGTCCCTACGAGCAGTACTTC
CDR3 protein: CASSAAGGRPYEQYF

J gene: TRBJ1-6
clone size: .
V gene: TRBV2
D gene: TRBD1
CDR3 DNA: TGTGCCAGCAGCCGGGACAGGGGTTATAATTCACCCCTCCACTTT
CDR3 protein: CASSRDRGYNSPLHF

J gene: TRBJ1-2
clone size: .
V gene: TRBV7-2
D gene: TRBD1
CDR3 DNA: TGTGCCAGCAGCAAACAGACAGGGAAGTCAGATGGCTACACCTTC
CDR3 protein: CASSKQTGKSDGYTF

J gene: TRBJ1-1
clone size: .
V gene: TRBV6-6
D gene: .
CDR3 DNA: TGTGCCAGCAGGTTGCCGGTAAAGGAAGCTTTCTTT
CDR3 protein: CASRLPVKEAFF

J gene: TRBJ2-6
clone size: .
V gene: TRBV9
D gene: .
CDR3 DNA: TGTGCCAGCAGCGTAGCTACCCCTCAGACAGAGATCCCCTCTGGGGCCAACGTCCTGACTTTC
CDR3 protein: CASSVATPQTEIPSGANVLTF

J gene: TRBJ2-1
clone size: .
V gene: TRBV19
D gene: TRBD2
CDR3 DNA: TGTGCCAGTAGTCCCCCGCAGCGGGGGACCTACAATGAGCAGTTCTTC
CDR3 protein: CASSPPQRGTYNEQFF

J gene: TRBJ2-7
clone size: few
V gene: TRBV18
D gene: TRBD1
CDR3 DNA: TGTGCCAGCTCACCACACGACAGGGTGCCCTACGAGCAGTACTTC
CDR3 protein: CASSPHDRVPYEQYF

J gene: TRBJ2-7
clone size: .
V gene: TRBV19
D gene: .
CDR3 DNA: TGTGCCAGTAGTAAGGGGGTTCTGGACGAGCAGTACTTC
CDR3 protein: CASSKGVLDEQYF

J gene: TRBJ1-1
clone size: once
V gene: TRBV6-5
D gene: .
CDR3 DNA: TGTGCCAGCAGTAGGGAGGGGGGGCTGGCTGAAGCTTTCTTT
CDR3 protein: CASSREGGLAEAFF

J gene: TRBJ2-1
clone size: .
V gene: TRBV24-1
D gene: .
CDR3 DNA: TGTGCCACCAGTCCCAGGGGCTACAATGAGCAGTTCTTC
CDR3 protein: CATSPRGYNEQFF

J gene: TRBJ1-1
clone size: .
V gene: TRBV3-1/TRBV3-2
D gene: .
CDR3 DNA: TGTGCCAGCAGCCAAGGGTCCCGGGCTTTCTTT
CDR3 protein: CASSQGSRAFF

J gene: TRBJ1-2
clone size: .
V gene: TRBV5-1
D gene: TRBD1
CDR3 DNA: TGCGCCAGCAGCTTTCAACCGGGACAGGGAAACTATGGCTACACCTTC
CDR3 protein: CASSFQPGQGNYGYTF

J gene: TRBJ2-6
clone size: .
V gene: TRBV15
D gene: TRBD1
CDR3 DNA: TGTGCCACCAGCAGAGATAACAGGGGCTCTGGGGCCAACGTCCTGACTTTC
CDR3 protein: CATSRDNRGSGANVLTF

J gene: TRBJ1-1
clone size: once
V gene: TRBV5-1
D gene: TRBD1
CDR3 DNA: TGCGCCAGCAGCGCGAAAGCACAGGGGGCGGGCACTGAAGCTTTCTTT
CDR3 protein: CASSAKAQGAGTEAFF

J gene: TRBJ1-1
clone size: .
V gene: TRBV11-3
D gene: TRBD1
CDR3 DNA: TGTGCCAGCAGCAGTGACAGGGGCACTGAAGCTTTCTTT
CDR3 protein: CASSSDRGTEAFF

J gene: TRBJ2-7
clone size: .
V gene: TRBV7-8
D gene: .
CDR3 DNA: TGTGCCAGCAGCCTACGCGGGGGCCAGACCTACGAGCAGTACTTC
CDR3 protein: CASSLRGGQTYEQYF

J gene: TRBJ1-1
clone size: .
V gene: TRBV19
D gene: .
CDR3 DNA: TGTGCCAGTAAACTGGGTGAGGGCACTGAAGCTTTCTTT
CDR3 protein: CASKLGEGTEAFF

J gene: TRBJ2-7
clone size: .
V gene: TRBV10-3
D gene: .
CDR3 DNA: TGTGCCATCAGTGGGGCAGGGATCTCCTACGAGCAGTACTTC
CDR3 protein: CAISGAGISYEQYF

J gene: TRBJ1-2
clone size: .
V gene: TRBV9
D gene: .
CDR3 DNA: TGTGCCAGCAGCGTAGCTCCGAACAGGGCCTATGGCTACACCTTC
CDR3 protein: CASSVAPNRAYGYTF

J gene: TRBJ2-3
clone size: .
V gene: TRBV20-1
D gene: .
CDR3 DNA: TGCAGTGCTAGAGTTCCAGATGGCTTT
CDR3 protein: CSARVPDGF

J gene: TRBJ1-1
clone size: .
V gene: TRBV29-1
D gene: .
CDR3 DNA: TGCAGCGTTGCGCAGGGGAGGGCTGAAGCTTTCTTT
CDR3 protein: CSVAQGRAEAFF

J gene: TRBJ2-5
clone size: .
V gene: TRBV6-7
D gene: TRBD2
CDR3 DNA: TGTGCCAGCAGTCCCGGCAGCGGGGAATGCCTCCAAGAGACCCAGTACTTC
CDR3 protein: CASSPGSGECLQETQYF

J gene: TRBJ1-1
clone size: .
V gene: TRBV7-9
D gene: .
CDR3 DNA: TGTGCCAGCACAAGGGGTTTGGGGGGGAACACTGAAGCTTTCTTT
CDR3 protein: CASTRGLGGNTEAFF